A selection of T cell receptor beta chains follows, all from one sample in a study of blood T cell repertoires in COVID-19. Method: immunoSEQ multiplex PCR; TCRdb's copy keeps in-frame clones and lacks some. Here the sample spans about 410,000 clones, over 85% being singletons. Sequencing input: PBMCs or T cells enriched from blood (not recorded which). Receptors originate from a woman in her thirties who had recovered from COVID-19. CDR3s include the opening cysteine and the closing phenylalanine or tryptophan. Each record gives: D gene, J gene, V gene, CDR3 length, clone size, CDR3 DNA, CDR3 protein. A D gene is named only where the DNA matches it firmly. Size tells how often a clone was seen (once, few, many) or the class of an expanded clone, and some rows leave it out.

d_gene: .; j_gene: TRBJ2-7; v_gene: TRBV7-9; len: 14; abundance: .; CDR3nt: TGTGCCAGCAGCTTTAGAGGGAATGTTTACGAGCAGTACTTC; CDR3aa: CASSFRGNVYEQYF
d_gene: TRBD1; j_gene: TRBJ1-4; v_gene: TRBV5-6; len: 14; abundance: .; CDR3nt: TGTGCCAGCAGCTTCGGGACAGGGTATGAAAAACTGTTTTTT; CDR3aa: CASSFGTGYEKLFF
d_gene: .; j_gene: TRBJ2-7; v_gene: TRBV9; len: 15; abundance: .; CDR3nt: TGTGCCAGCAGCGTAGAGGGGCACCCCTCCTACGAGCAGTACTTC; CDR3aa: CASSVEGHPSYEQYF
d_gene: .; j_gene: TRBJ1-5; v_gene: TRBV19; len: 16; abundance: .; CDR3nt: TGTGCCAGTAGTAGGGTGGGGGGAAGATTTAATCAGCCCCAGCATTTT; CDR3aa: CASSRVGGRFNQPQHF
d_gene: .; j_gene: TRBJ2-1; v_gene: TRBV19; len: 15; abundance: .; CDR3nt: TGTGCCAGTAGTCTCGGAGGGTCTTCCTACAATGAGCAGTTCTTC; CDR3aa: CASSLGGSSYNEQFF
d_gene: .; j_gene: TRBJ1-1; v_gene: TRBV18; len: 15; abundance: .; CDR3nt: TGTGCCAGCTCACCACAGAAGGGGGTGAACACTGAAGCTTTCTTT; CDR3aa: CASSPQKGVNTEAFF
d_gene: TRBD1; j_gene: TRBJ2-7; v_gene: TRBV6-5; len: 14; abundance: .; CDR3nt: TGTGCCAGCAGCGAGACAGGGGAGTGGGGCGAGCAGTACTTC; CDR3aa: CASSETGEWGEQYF
d_gene: TRBD1; j_gene: TRBJ1-1; v_gene: TRBV5-4; len: 16; abundance: once; CDR3nt: TGTGCCAGCAGCTCTGGACAGGGGAGGCAGCACACTGAAGCTTTCTTT; CDR3aa: CASSSGQGRQHTEAFF
d_gene: .; j_gene: TRBJ1-2; v_gene: TRBV6-5; len: 16; abundance: .; CDR3nt: TGTGCCAGCAGTTACGGAAGGACAGCTGGTAACTATGGCTACACCTTC; CDR3aa: CASSYGRTAGNYGYTF
d_gene: TRBD1; j_gene: TRBJ2-2; v_gene: TRBV11-2; len: 14; abundance: .; CDR3nt: TGTGCCAGCACGCCAACAGGGGACACCGGGGAGCTGTTTTTT; CDR3aa: CASTPTGDTGELFF
d_gene: .; j_gene: TRBJ2-1; v_gene: TRBV5-1; len: 18; abundance: .; CDR3nt: TGCGCCAGCAGCTTGACAACCACGGGCCTACTCCGGGACTATGAGCAGTTCTTC; CDR3aa: CASSLTTTGLLRDYEQFF
d_gene: TRBD1; j_gene: TRBJ1-2; v_gene: TRBV7-9; len: 13; abundance: .; CDR3nt: TGTGCCAGCAGCCCCCGGGACAGGGCTGGCTACACCTTC; CDR3aa: CASSPRDRAGYTF
d_gene: .; j_gene: TRBJ2-3; v_gene: TRBV11-2; len: 16; abundance: once; CDR3nt: TGTGCCAGCAGCTTAGATGGGTACAGGGAAACAGATACGCAGTATTTT; CDR3aa: CASSLDGYRETDTQYF
d_gene: TRBD1; j_gene: TRBJ2-4; v_gene: TRBV28; len: 18; abundance: .; CDR3nt: TGTGCCAGCAGTTTAGTGGGGACAGGCCAACTAGCCAAAAACATTCAGTACTTC; CDR3aa: CASSLVGTGQLAKNIQYF
d_gene: TRBD2; j_gene: TRBJ2-7; v_gene: TRBV29-1; len: 15; abundance: .; CDR3nt: TGCAGCGTTTACGGACTAGCGGGGGACTCCTACGAGCAGTACTTC; CDR3aa: CSVYGLAGDSYEQYF
d_gene: .; j_gene: TRBJ1-2; v_gene: TRBV14; len: 13; abundance: .; CDR3nt: TGTGCCAGCAGCCAAGGACAGGACTATGGCTACACCTTC; CDR3aa: CASSQGQDYGYTF
d_gene: .; j_gene: TRBJ1-2; v_gene: TRBV30; len: 13; abundance: .; CDR3nt: TGTGCCTGGAGTGTATCGACAGGCTATGGCTACACCTTC; CDR3aa: CAWSVSTGYGYTF
d_gene: .; j_gene: TRBJ2-7; v_gene: TRBV4-1; len: 14; abundance: .; CDR3nt: TGCGCCAGCAGCCAAGATCTAAGGGGCTACGAGCAGTACTTC; CDR3aa: CASSQDLRGYEQYF
d_gene: .; j_gene: TRBJ1-2; v_gene: TRBV7-3; len: 16; abundance: few; CDR3nt: TGTGCCAGCAGCTTAGGGGTTCCGGGAACTAACTATGGCTACACCTTC; CDR3aa: CASSLGVPGTNYGYTF
d_gene: .; j_gene: TRBJ2-1; v_gene: TRBV9; len: 16; abundance: .; CDR3nt: TGTGCCAGCAGCGTAGGGGGCGACTTGCTATACAATGAGCAGTTCTTC; CDR3aa: CASSVGGDLLYNEQFF
d_gene: .; j_gene: TRBJ1-5; v_gene: TRBV10-1; len: 16; abundance: .; CDR3nt: TGCGCCAGCAACCTAGGTACCGGGACACATAATCAGCCCCAGCATTTT; CDR3aa: CASNLGTGTHNQPQHF
d_gene: .; j_gene: TRBJ2-1; v_gene: TRBV9; len: 14; abundance: .; CDR3nt: TGTGCCAGCAGCCCAAGACAGATATCCAATGAGCAGTTCTTC; CDR3aa: CASSPRQISNEQFF
d_gene: TRBD2; j_gene: TRBJ2-7; v_gene: TRBV28; len: 13; abundance: .; CDR3nt: TGTGCCAGCGGACTAGTCTCTCTCCACGAGCAGTACTTC; CDR3aa: CASGLVSLHEQYF
d_gene: TRBD1; j_gene: TRBJ1-4; v_gene: TRBV6-5; len: 15; abundance: .; CDR3nt: TGTGCCAGCAGCCAGCAGACAGGGGGCGTAGAAAAACTGTTTTTT; CDR3aa: CASSQQTGGVEKLFF
d_gene: TRBD1; j_gene: TRBJ2-7; v_gene: TRBV29-1; len: 13; abundance: .; CDR3nt: TGCAGCGTTGAAGCCTCCGGGACAGGTGAGCAGTACTTC; CDR3aa: CSVEASGTGEQYF
d_gene: .; j_gene: TRBJ1-1; v_gene: TRBV9; len: 15; abundance: .; CDR3nt: TGTGCCAGCAGCGTAGTGAGCGGTCGGGCCACTGAAGCTTTCTTT; CDR3aa: CASSVVSGRATEAFF
d_gene: TRBD1; j_gene: TRBJ2-7; v_gene: TRBV28; len: 14; abundance: .; CDR3nt: TGTGCCAGCAGTAAATACAGGGGAACCTACGAGCAGTACTTC; CDR3aa: CASSKYRGTYEQYF
d_gene: TRBD2; j_gene: TRBJ2-7; v_gene: TRBV28; len: 14; abundance: .; CDR3nt: TGTGCCAGCAGGGGACTAGCGGACCCCTACGAGCAGTACTTC; CDR3aa: CASRGLADPYEQYF
d_gene: .; j_gene: TRBJ2-3; v_gene: TRBV5-1; len: 14; abundance: .; CDR3nt: TGCGCCAGCAGCTTGGTGTCGGGATCAGATACGCAGTATTTT; CDR3aa: CASSLVSGSDTQYF
d_gene: .; j_gene: TRBJ2-2; v_gene: TRBV5-1; len: 15; abundance: .; CDR3nt: TGCGCCAGCTCGGGTGGTGGATCGAACACCGGGGAGCTGTTTTTT; CDR3aa: CASSGGGSNTGELFF
d_gene: .; j_gene: TRBJ2-3; v_gene: TRBV7-9; len: 16; abundance: .; CDR3nt: TGTGCCAGCAGCTCCCGGGAACGCCATAGCACAGATACGCAGTATTTT; CDR3aa: CASSSRERHSTDTQYF
d_gene: .; j_gene: TRBJ1-2; v_gene: TRBV10-2; len: 12; abundance: .; CDR3nt: TGCGCCAGCCGAGGGGGATCGGAGGGCTACACCTTC; CDR3aa: CASRGGSEGYTF
d_gene: .; j_gene: TRBJ1-5; v_gene: TRBV7-6; len: 13; abundance: .; CDR3nt: TGTGCCAGCAGCTTAAGTCCAGTCCGGGCCCAGCATTTT; CDR3aa: CASSLSPVRAQHF
d_gene: .; j_gene: TRBJ2-5; v_gene: TRBV3-1/TRBV3-2; len: 15; abundance: .; CDR3nt: TGTGCCAGCAGCCAAGGTCCAGGGTGGCAGGAGACCCAGTACTTC; CDR3aa: CASSQGPGWQETQYF
d_gene: .; j_gene: TRBJ1-3; v_gene: TRBV28; len: 14; abundance: once; CDR3nt: TGTGCCAGCAGTCCCCAGATTCAAGGAAACACCATATATTTT; CDR3aa: CASSPQIQGNTIYF
d_gene: TRBD1; j_gene: TRBJ2-7; v_gene: TRBV6-5; len: 14; abundance: once; CDR3nt: TGTGCCAGCAGTCCGGACAGGGTTTCCTACGAGCAGTACTTC; CDR3aa: CASSPDRVSYEQYF
d_gene: TRBD2; j_gene: TRBJ2-1; v_gene: TRBV11-2; len: 17; abundance: .; CDR3nt: TGTGCCAGCAGCTCGACCCGGACTAGCGGGGGATACAATGAGCAGTTCTTC; CDR3aa: CASSSTRTSGGYNEQFF
d_gene: TRBD2; j_gene: TRBJ2-2; v_gene: TRBV6-6; len: 18; abundance: few; CDR3nt: TGTGCCAGCAGGCGAGGCCATACTAGCGGGGGGTACACCGGGGAGCTGTTTTTT; CDR3aa: CASRRGHTSGGYTGELFF
d_gene: TRBD1; j_gene: TRBJ1-2; v_gene: TRBV19; len: 12; abundance: few; CDR3nt: TGTGCCAGTAGTAGACAGGGGAGCGGCTACACCTTC; CDR3aa: CASSRQGSGYTF
d_gene: TRBD1; j_gene: TRBJ1-1; v_gene: TRBV18; len: 15; abundance: .; CDR3nt: TGTGCCAGCTCACCCAGGGGGGAGAGAAACACTGAAGCTTTCTTT; CDR3aa: CASSPRGERNTEAFF
d_gene: .; j_gene: TRBJ2-7; v_gene: TRBV27; len: 15; abundance: .; CDR3nt: TGTGCCAGCAGTTTATATGGCCGGAGTACCTACGAGCAGTACTTC; CDR3aa: CASSLYGRSTYEQYF
d_gene: TRBD2; j_gene: TRBJ2-7; v_gene: TRBV3-1/TRBV3-2; len: 14; abundance: .; CDR3nt: TGTGCCAGCAGCCATGCCGGGACTAGCTACGAGCAGTACTTC; CDR3aa: CASSHAGTSYEQYF